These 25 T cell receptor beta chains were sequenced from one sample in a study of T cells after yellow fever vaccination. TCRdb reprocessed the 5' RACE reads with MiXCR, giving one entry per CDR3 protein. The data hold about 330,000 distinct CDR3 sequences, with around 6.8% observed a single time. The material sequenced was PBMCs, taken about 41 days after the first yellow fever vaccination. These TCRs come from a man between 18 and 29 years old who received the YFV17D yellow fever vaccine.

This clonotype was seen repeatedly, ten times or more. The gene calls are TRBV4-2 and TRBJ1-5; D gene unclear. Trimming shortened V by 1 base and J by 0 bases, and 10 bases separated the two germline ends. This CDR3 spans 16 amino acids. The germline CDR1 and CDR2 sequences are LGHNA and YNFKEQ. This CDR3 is CASSQAQEYSNQPQHF. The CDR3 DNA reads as TGTGCCAGCAGCCAAGCCCAGGAGTATAGCAATCAGCCCCAGCATTTT.

CDR3 nucleotides: TGTGCCAGCAGCCCTTCCGACAGGGGGAACACCGGGGAGCTGTTTTTT. It codes for CASSPSDRGNTGELFF. V and J are TRBV7-9 and TRBJ2-2; TRBD1 matches 8 bases. Germline V CDR1 and CDR2: SEHNR, FQNEAQ (reference sequence). V trimming: 5 bases; J trimming: 1 base; junction bases outside the gene matches: 6. The CDR3 sequence is 16 residues long.

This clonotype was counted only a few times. In DNA, the CDR3 is TGCAGCGTAATGACAGGGGTCTCGGATTCACCCCTCCACTTT. Residues: CSVMTGVSDSPLHF. V is TRBV29-1 and J is TRBJ1-6; TRBD1 matches at 8 bases. This CDR3 spans 14 amino acids. Germline V gene lookup returns CDR1 SQVTM and CDR2 ANQGSEA. Germline trimming cut 6 bases from V and 8 bases from J; bases unmatched to any gene: 9. Together with reference TRBV29-1 and TRBJ1-6, the CDR3 gives the full variable domain: SAVISQKPSRDICQRGTSLTIQCQVDSQVTMMFWYRQQPGQSLTLIATANQGSEATYESGFVIDKFPISRPNLTFSTLTVSNMSPEDSSIYLCSVMTGVSDSPLHFGNGTRLTVT.

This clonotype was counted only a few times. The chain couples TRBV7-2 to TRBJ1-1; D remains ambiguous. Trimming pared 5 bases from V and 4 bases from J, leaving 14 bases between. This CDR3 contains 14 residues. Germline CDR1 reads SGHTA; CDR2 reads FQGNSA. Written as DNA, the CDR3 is TGTGCCAGCAGCACCCCGGGTCGGAGCACTGAAGCTTTCTTT. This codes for CASSTPGRSTEAFF.

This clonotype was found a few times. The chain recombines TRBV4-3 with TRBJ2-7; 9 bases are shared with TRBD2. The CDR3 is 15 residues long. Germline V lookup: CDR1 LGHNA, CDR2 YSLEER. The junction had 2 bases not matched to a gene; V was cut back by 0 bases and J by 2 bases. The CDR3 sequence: CASSQDASGAYEQYF. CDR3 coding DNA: TGCGCCAGCAGCCAAGATGCTAGCGGGGCCTACGAGCAGTACTTC.

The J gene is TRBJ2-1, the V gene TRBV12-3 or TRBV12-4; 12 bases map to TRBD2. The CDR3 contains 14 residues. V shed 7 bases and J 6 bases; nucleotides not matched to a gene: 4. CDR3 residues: CASKLAGGTNEQFF. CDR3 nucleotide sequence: TGTGCCAGCAAACTAGCGGGGGGTACCAATGAGCAGTTCTTC.

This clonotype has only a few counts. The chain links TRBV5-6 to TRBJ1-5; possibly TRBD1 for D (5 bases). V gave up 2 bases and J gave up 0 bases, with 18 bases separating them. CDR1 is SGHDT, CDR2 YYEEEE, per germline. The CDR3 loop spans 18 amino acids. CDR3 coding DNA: TGTGCCAGCAGCTTCAGAAGGGGCGTGGGGTATAGCAATCAGCCCCAGCATTTT. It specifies CASSFRRGVGYSNQPQHF. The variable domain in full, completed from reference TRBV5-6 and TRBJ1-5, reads DAGVTQSPTHLIKTRGQQVTLRCSPKSGHDTVSWYQQALGQGPQFIFQYYEEEERQRGNFPDRFSGHQFPNYSSELNVNALLLGDSALYLCASSFRRGVGYSNQPQHFGDGTRLSIL.

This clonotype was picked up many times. CDR3 sequence: CASSYKLQGGYTF. The CDR3, as DNA: TGTGCCAGCAGTTACAAGCTACAGGGTGGCTACACCTTC. The chain links TRBV6-5 to TRBJ1-2; D is possibly TRBD1 (6 bases). The CDR3 has 13 amino acids. Trimming stripped 2 bases from V and 7 bases from J, with 11 bases between. Germline assignment: CDR1 MNHEY and CDR2 SVGAGI.

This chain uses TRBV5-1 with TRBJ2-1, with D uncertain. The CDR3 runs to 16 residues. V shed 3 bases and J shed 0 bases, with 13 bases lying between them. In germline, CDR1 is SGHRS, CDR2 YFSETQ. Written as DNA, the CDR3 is TGCGCCAGCAGCTGGCTTGTCGCGAGCTCCTACAATGAGCAGTTCTTC. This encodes CASSWLVASSYNEQFF.

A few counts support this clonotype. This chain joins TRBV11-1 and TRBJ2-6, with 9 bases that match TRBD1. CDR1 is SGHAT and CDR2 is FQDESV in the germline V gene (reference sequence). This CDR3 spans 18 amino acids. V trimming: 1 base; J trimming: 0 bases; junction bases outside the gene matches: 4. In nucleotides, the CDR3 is TGTGCCAGCAGCTTAGGCACAGGGGGCGTCTCTGGGGCCAACGTCCTGACTTTC. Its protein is CASSLGTGGVSGANVLTF. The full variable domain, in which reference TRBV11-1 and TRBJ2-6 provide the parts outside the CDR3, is EAEVAQSPRYKITEKSQAVAFWCDPISGHATLYWYRQILGQGPELLVQFQDESVVDDSQLPKDRFSAERLKGVDSTLKIQPAELGDSAMYLCASSLGTGGVSGANVLTFGAGSRLTVL.

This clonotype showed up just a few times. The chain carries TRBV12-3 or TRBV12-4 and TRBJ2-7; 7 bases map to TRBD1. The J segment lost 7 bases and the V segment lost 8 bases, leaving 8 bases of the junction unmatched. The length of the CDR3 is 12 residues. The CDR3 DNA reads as TGTGCCAGCGGACAGGATGATGGGGAGCAGTACGTC. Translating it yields CASGQDDGEQYV.

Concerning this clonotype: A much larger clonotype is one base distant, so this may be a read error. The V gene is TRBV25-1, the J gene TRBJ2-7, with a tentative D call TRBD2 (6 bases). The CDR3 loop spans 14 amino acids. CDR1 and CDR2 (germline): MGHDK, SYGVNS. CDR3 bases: TGTGACAGCAGTGAGCCACGGAGGGTTTCCGAGCAGTACGTC. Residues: CDSSEPRRVSEQYV.

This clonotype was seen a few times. The CDR3 bases are TGTGCCAGCAGGCTACTGACAGAACGGAACACTGAAGCTTTCTTT. Its translation is CASRLLTERNTEAFF. The V call is TRBV12-3 or TRBV12-4, the J call TRBJ1-1; weak D call: TRBD1 (5 bases). This CDR3 comprises 15 residues. The ends were cut back, 6 bases at V and 1 base at J, with 15 bases in the middle.

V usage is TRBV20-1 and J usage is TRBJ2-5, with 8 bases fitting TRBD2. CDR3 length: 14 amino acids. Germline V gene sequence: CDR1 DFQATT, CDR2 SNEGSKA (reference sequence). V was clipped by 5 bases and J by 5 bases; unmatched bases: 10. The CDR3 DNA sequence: TGCAGTGCTCGCCGCCCACTAGCGGCGGAGACCCAGTACTTC. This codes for CSARRPLAAETQYF.

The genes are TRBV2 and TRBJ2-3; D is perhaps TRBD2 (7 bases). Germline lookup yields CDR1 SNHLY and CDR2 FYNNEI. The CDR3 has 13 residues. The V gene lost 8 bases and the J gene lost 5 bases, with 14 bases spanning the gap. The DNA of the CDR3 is TGTGCCAGCGGGGGGGCGTCAGGAGATACGCAGTATTTT. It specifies CASGGASGDTQYF.

The CDR3 protein is CATSRTGGTQPQHF. The CDR3 region has the DNA TGTGCCACCAGCAGGACAGGGGGTACTCAGCCCCAGCATTTT. V and J are TRBV15 and TRBJ1-5, with 9 bases matching TRBD1. CDR1 is LNHNV and CDR2 is YYDKDF in the germline V gene (reference sequence). The V gene end was trimmed by 3 bases and the J gene end by 6 bases; junction bases not matched to a gene: 3. The length of the CDR3 is 14 residues.

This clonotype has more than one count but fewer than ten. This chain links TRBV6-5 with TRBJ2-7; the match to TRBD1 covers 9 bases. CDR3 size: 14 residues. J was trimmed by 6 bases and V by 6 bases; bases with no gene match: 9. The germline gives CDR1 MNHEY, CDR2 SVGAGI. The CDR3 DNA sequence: TGTGCCAGCAGCCAAGGACAGGGGATAGGCGAGCAGTACGTC. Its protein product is CASSQGQGIGEQYV.

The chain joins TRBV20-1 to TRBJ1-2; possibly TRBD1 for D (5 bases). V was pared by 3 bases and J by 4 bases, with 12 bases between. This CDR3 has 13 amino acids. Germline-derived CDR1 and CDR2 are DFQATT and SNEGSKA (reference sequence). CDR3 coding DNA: TGCAGTGCTAGGGGTAGGGACCCCTATGGCTACACCTTC. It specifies CSARGRDPYGYTF.

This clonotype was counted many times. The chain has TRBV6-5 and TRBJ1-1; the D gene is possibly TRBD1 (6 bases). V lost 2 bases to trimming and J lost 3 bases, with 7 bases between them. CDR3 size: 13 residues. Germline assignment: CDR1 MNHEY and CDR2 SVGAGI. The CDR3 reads CASSYEGDTEAFF. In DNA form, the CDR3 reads TGTGCCAGCAGTTACGAGGGGGACACTGAAGCTTTCTTT.

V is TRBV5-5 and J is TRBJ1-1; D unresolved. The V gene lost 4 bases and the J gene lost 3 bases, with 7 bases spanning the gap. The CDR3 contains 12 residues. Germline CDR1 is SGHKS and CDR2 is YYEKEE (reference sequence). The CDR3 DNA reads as TGTGCCAGCAGCCCGGGTCACACTGAAGCTTTCTTT. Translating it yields CASSPGHTEAFF.

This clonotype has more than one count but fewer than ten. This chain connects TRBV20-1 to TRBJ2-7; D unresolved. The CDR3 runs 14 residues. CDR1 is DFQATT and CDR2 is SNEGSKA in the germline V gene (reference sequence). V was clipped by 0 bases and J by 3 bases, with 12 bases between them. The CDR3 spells CSAREPRPIYEQYV. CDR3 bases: TGCAGTGCTAGAGAACCCAGGCCTATCTACGAGCAGTACGTC.

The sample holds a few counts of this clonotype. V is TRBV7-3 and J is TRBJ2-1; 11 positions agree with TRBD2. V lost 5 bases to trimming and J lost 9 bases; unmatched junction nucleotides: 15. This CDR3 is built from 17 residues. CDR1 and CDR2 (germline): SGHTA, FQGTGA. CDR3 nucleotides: TGTGCCAGCAGCCCTACGCTTAGCGGGGGGGCGTACCGTGAGCAGTTCTTC. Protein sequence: CASSPTLSGGAYREQFF.

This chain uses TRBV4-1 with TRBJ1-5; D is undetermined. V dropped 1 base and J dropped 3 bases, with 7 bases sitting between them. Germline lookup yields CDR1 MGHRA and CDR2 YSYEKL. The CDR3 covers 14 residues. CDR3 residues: CASSQGRNNQPQHF. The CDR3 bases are TGCGCCAGCAGCCAAGGGAGGAACAATCAGCCCCAGCATTTT.

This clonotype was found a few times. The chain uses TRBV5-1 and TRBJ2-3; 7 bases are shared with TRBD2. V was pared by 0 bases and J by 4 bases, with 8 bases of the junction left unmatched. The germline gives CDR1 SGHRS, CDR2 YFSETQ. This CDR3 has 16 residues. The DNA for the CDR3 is TGCGCCAGCAGCTTGGGAGGGGACTACTCCGCAGATACGCAGTATTTT. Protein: CASSLGGDYSADTQYF.

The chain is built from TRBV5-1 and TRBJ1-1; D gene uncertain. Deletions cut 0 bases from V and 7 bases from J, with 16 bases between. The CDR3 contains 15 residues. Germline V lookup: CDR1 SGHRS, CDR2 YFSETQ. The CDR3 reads CASSLVGIEGNEAFF. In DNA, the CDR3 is TGCGCCAGCAGCTTGGTGGGGATTGAAGGGAATGAAGCTTTCTTT.